This record covers a single T cell receptor beta chain. Its antigen has not been determined. The record has no base qualities; no much larger clone is one base away. The CDR3 runs 16 residues from the cysteine to the phenylalanine. Only the CDR3 portion is preserved as DNA: 48 bases, with reading frame beginning at the first base. V is shortened by 3 bases, J by 0 bases, and the region joining them spans 12 bases. From a lookup of the germline V gene, CDR1 and CDR2 are MGHDK and SYGVNS. In total, 500 to 700 healthy bone marrow donors made up the cohort. Cohort members were all nominally healthy when sampled, although unrecorded immune exposures were likely present. The donor was CMV seronegative and belonged to the group of roughly 330 seronegative cohort members. A peripheral blood sample was provided by each donor, and peripheral blood mononuclear cells were used for TCR beta sequencing. The Qiagen DNeasy Blood Extraction Kit was used to extract genomic DNA from the blood cell samples.

The data were obtained in a study of cytomegalovirus exposure and HLA in healthy donors (dated by TCRdb to about 2017). In the study overall: According to an earlier analysis of 550 to 700 of the donors, about 179 million T cells yielded over 90 million unique TCR beta sequences and 276 Gb of sequence data. An early release that covered about 600 HLA-typed donors contained approximately 300 gigabases of sequencing data and some 87 million unique TCR sequences. Of the approximately 370 genotyped donors, less than 85% were placed in the genetic ancestry cluster associated with self-reported Caucasian donors. The study was designed to test whether signatures of past pathogen exposure could be identified by cataloging public T cell receptors. The study used immunosequencing to profile the T cell repertoires of approximately 650 subjects and linked those repertoires to cytomegalovirus serostatus. Along with the approximately 600-subject first cohort, a separate validation cohort of over a hundred different subjects was used. The study combined high-throughput TCR immunosequencing, statistical association of individual TCRs with disease status, and machine learning to predict cytomegalovirus infection status. In a later analysis, previously published TCR beta repertoires from 666 donors were re-analyzed and high-resolution HLA genotyping was added so that TCR occurrence patterns could be studied. Rather than using new phenotypic data, the later analysis identified candidate immune exposures from TCR beta sequences and from how often those sequences occurred across donors. In an earlier analysis of a few hundred of the donors, high-throughput TCR beta sequencing was used to judge whether each TCR beta V gene segment behaved as functional or pseudogenic. Donor age, sex, ethnicity and CMV serostatus were compiled together with the repertoire data. In a later genetic analysis, genome-wide SNP genotypes for about three fifths of the roughly 670 donors were used, and that subset was treated as a discovery cohort. All discovery cohort repertoires had been generated using a single sequencing platform. Both class I and class II loci were covered by HLA typing, at four-digit resolution. Typing coverage differed by locus: A, B, C, DRB1 and DQB1 were typed in roughly 620-640 donors, DQA1 in about 500, DPA1 in around 610, and DPB1 in just under 490. Because of strong linkage in the cohort, roughly five DR-DQ haplotypes were treated as single units for association and clustering. On average, roughly 240,000 unique TCR beta nucleotide sequences were sequenced per donor among about 400 genotyped donors of the cohort, with roughly 18% of those sequences being non-productive.

General conclusions and limits of the study: According to a later analysis, parvovirus B19, influenza, CMV and Epstein-Barr virus appeared linked to several top co-occurrence clusters. A group of highly shared sequence variants was considered likely to be a technical artifact of the sequencing pipeline. Some IMGT-functional V segments, including TRBV6-2 and TRBV6-3, could not be distinguished by the 87-base-pair reads and were therefore excluded. According to the authors, the approach could potentially be generalized to other disease states and immunological phenotypes. A later analysis found that most CMV-associated TCR beta chains appeared HLA-restricted, with HLA associations seemingly driven largely by CMV exposure. A few of the identified cytomegalovirus-associated TCR beta chains were confirmed in vitro to be specific for cytomegalovirus antigens. In this cohort, only TCR beta chains were sequenced, and detectable features were limited by the absence of alpha or paired-chain data. A further reported finding was that TCR beta sequences accurately predicted the HLA-A and HLA-B alleles for most subjects in the first cohort. The earlier analysis of a few hundred of the donors excluded 15 to 20 rarely observed V segments, including chromosome 9 orphons, because counts were too low. Because HLA typing was unavailable for some donors at each locus, only the typed subset was used in association tests. In a later analysis, HLA-associated TCR beta chains were found to be more clonally expanded and to have lower generation probabilities than equally common non-associated chains. The classifier was reported to diagnose cytomegalovirus status with high specificity and sensitivity in both the original and validation cohorts. Most TCR sequences were seen in very few donors, while some public TCRs were found in many individuals. In a later genetic analysis, fewer N-insertions in productive TCRs were reported among donors in an Asian-associated ancestry cluster than the approximately 670-donor mean. The study listed 150 to 200 TCR beta chains as associated with cytomegalovirus. Strong co-occurrence of HLA alleles, especially DR and DQ, made assigning TCR associations to individual alleles difficult. In a later analysis, the rate of TCR association differed among HLA loci, with DRB1 alleles having the most associated TCRs and HLA-C alleles having the fewest. An association between a missense DCLRE1C variant and V-gene and J-gene trimming of TCR beta chains was found in a later genetic analysis and replicated in an independent cohort. Linkage disequilibrium might explain the correlated functional status among segregating V segments, but an unknown experimental factor could not be excluded. Roughly uniform sequencing depth across donors was assumed in presence/absence analyses, although this assumption may not hold. At a false discovery rate of 0.05, a later analysis linked 16,951 TCR beta sequences to specific HLA alleles. For the cohort, immune exposure information was limited to CMV serostatus. In an earlier analysis of several hundred of the donors, most TCR beta V segments were observed in productive rearrangements about 90% or about 30% of the time, broadly matching IMGT annotations.

The library came from the immunoSEQ multiplex PCR assay. A mixture of 60 forward primers for TCR Vbeta segments and 13 reverse primers for TCR Jbeta segments was used in the multiplex PCR. The CDR3 region of rearranged TCR beta genes was amplified from genomic DNA by a multiplex PCR assay. On the Illumina HiSeq System, the amplified TCR beta libraries were sequenced as 87-base-pair reads. For the original study's pipeline: Across the 700 or so repertoires, a later analysis counted tens of millions of unique TCR beta chains, approximately 12 million of which were shared by at least two donors. Raw reads were error-corrected and collapsed into unique sequences by a nearest-neighbor algorithm in which closely related sequences were merged to remove PCR and sequencing errors. CDR3 sequences were aligned to IMGT reference sequences to assign V, D and J gene segments. For a sequence to be retained, at least a six-nucleotide match to both a V gene segment and a J gene segment was required. A rearrangement was called productive if the CDR3 had no stop codons and remained in frame with V and J, and every other rearrangement was called non-productive. Following IMGT convention, CDR3 was defined as the stretch from the second conserved V-encoded cysteine to the conserved J-encoded phenylalanine. The earlier analysis of a few hundred of the donors excluded sequences that lacked an unambiguous match to a single V gene segment. In an earlier analysis of 587 of the donors, V segments were called functional above 56.7% productive rearrangements and were called segregating when the between-donor standard deviation exceeded 5%. A statistical classification framework was developed to diagnose cytomegalovirus status using the catalog of TCR beta chain sequences. A later analysis assigned V and J genes by comparing TCR nucleotide sequences with IMGT/GENE-DB human TR gene sequences. Using the TCRdist pipeline, a later analysis assigned CDR3 sequences along with most-parsimonious VDJ recombination scenarios. In a later analysis, each TCR beta chain was defined by its CDR3 amino acid sequence together with its V-gene family, and reads lacking a unique V-gene family were excluded. As a way to deal with suspected cross-contamination and a sequencing artifact, a later analysis dropped 592 nucleotide sequences that were highly shared and had low generation probability. For each public chain, a later analysis derived a clonal expansion index from normalized ranks of inferred template counts within each repertoire. Generation probabilities in a later analysis came from a VDJ recombination model fitted to out-of-frame rearrangements, and those results were checked against IGoR. In a later analysis, TCR-TCR, TCR-HLA and TCR-CMV co-occurrence was scored with hypergeometric tests, and a repertoire-size bias correction was applied to TCR pairs. A later analysis estimated false discovery rates by permuting HLA or CMV assignments 20 times. In a later analysis, co-occurring TCRs were grouped using DBSCAN, with TCRdist sequence similarity added in when clustering inside HLA-allele-positive subsets. Repertoires with fewer than 30,000 or more than 120,000 public chains, plus five repertoires with anomalous nucleotide sharing, were excluded from co-occurrence clustering. Held by TCRdb, this immuneACCESS table contains in-frame sequences only and omits some clones. Under half of the omission traces to an unresolved V gene where checked; the cause of the rest is unknown. V, J and clone size derive from that table, while D and trimming were established from the DNA sequence. The sample data list about 94,000 clones, and roughly 73% of these were observed just once. The leading ten clones occupy about 4% of the sample.

The sequenced sample was PBMCs. The clonotype originates from a middle-aged woman in good health and CMV-seronegative. The chain links TRBV25-1 with TRBJ2-1, with the D gene call left open. This receptor carries the CDR3 CASSETATSSYNEQFF. The nucleotide sequence reads TGTGCCAGCAGTGAGACTGCCACGAGCTCCTACAATGAGCAGTTCTTC.